Presented here are 22 T cell receptor beta chains from one specimen sequenced in a study of blood T cells in healthy people across ages (dated by TCRdb to the mid-2010s). Library preparation was by 5' RACE. The sequencer was an Illumina HiSeq 2500. A second PCR of about 6 to 11 cycles was run with a J-beta primer mix and a sample-barcoded 5' primer. TCRdb itself trimmed the public reads at Q25 with fastp, ran MiXCR and retained productive beta chains. A single entry per CDR3 protein holds the most common genes and DNA from its merged rows. For this sample there are approximately 680,000 distinct CDR3 sequences; about 30% appear just once. Together, the top ten hold 15% of the sample. Sequenced input: blood. The receptors here all came from a woman of 80 years or more in good health. Donor details come from another sample of the same person, matched by shared clones.

There are many counts of this clonotype. The chain has TRBV18 and TRBJ2-3; D uncertain. CDR1 and CDR2 (germline): KGHSH, LQKENI. This CDR3 spans 12 amino acids. V shed 3 bases and J shed 5 bases, with 6 bases lying between them. In DNA form, the CDR3 reads TGTGCCAGCTCACCCAGAGGAGATACGCAGTATTTT. It translates to CASSPRGDTQYF.

The chain carries TRBV2 and TRBJ1-1; D is uncertain. CDR1 is SNHLY and CDR2 is FYNNEI in the germline V gene. V was trimmed by 5 bases and J by 1 base, leaving 8 bases between them. This CDR3 region has 13 residues. Here the CDR3 reads CASSLQQNTEAFF. CDR3 coding DNA: TGTGCCAGCAGTCTCCAGCAGAACACTGAAGCTTTCTTT.

About this clonotype itself: Just one base apart from a much larger clone, this may be a read error. The chain is built from TRBV7-2 and TRBJ1-2; TRBD1 might be the D (5 bases). Trimming removed 3 bases from V and 5 bases from J, with 10 bases in between. The germline gives CDR1 SGHTA, CDR2 FQGNSA. The CDR3 length is 13 residues. CDR3 sequence reads: CTSSLEGRYGYTF. As DNA, the CDR3 is TGTACCAGCAGCTTGGAGGGGCGGTATGGCTACACCTTC.

This clonotype was seen once. The chain is built from TRBV20-1 and TRBJ2-5, with D perhaps matching TRBD2 (7 bases). Germline assignment: CDR1 DFQATT and CDR2 SNEGSKA (reference sequence). The CDR3 is 13 residues long. V lost 0 bases and J 4 bases, leaving 9 bases between the germline ends. CDR3 nucleotide sequence: TGCAGTGCTAGAGAGGGGGGGCCAGAGACCCAGTACTTC. Translated: CSAREGGPETQYF.

The table lists this clonotype with many counts. The genes are TRBV27 and TRBJ1-6; 8 bases are shared with TRBD1. CDR3 length equals 16 residues. Germline-derived CDR1 and CDR2 are MNHEY and SMNVEV (reference sequence). V trimming: 3 bases; J trimming: 10 bases; junction bases outside the gene matches: 11. The CDR3 spells CASSLATGGVESPLHF. CDR3 in DNA: TGTGCCAGCAGTTTGGCCACAGGGGGGGTAGAGTCACCCCTCCACTTT.

This clonotype was picked up many times. The CDR3 loop reads CASSQDRTGGGLNTEAFF. The CDR3 DNA sequence: TGCGCCAGCAGCCAAGACCGGACAGGGGGAGGACTGAACACTGAAGCTTTCTTT. The chain couples TRBV4-3 to TRBJ1-1; 10 bases fit TRBD1. J was trimmed by 0 bases and V by 0 bases; bases with no gene match: 7. The CDR3 has 18 residues. Per the germline V gene, CDR1 is LGHNA and CDR2 is YSLEER.

This clonotype was detected ten times or more. The chain carries TRBV6-6 and TRBJ2-7; 9 nucleotides agree with TRBD1. J gave up 6 bases and V 3 bases, and 12 bases lay outside the gene matches. Per the germline V gene, CDR1 is MNHNY and CDR2 is SVGAGI (reference sequence). CDR3 length: 16 amino acids. The CDR3 here is CASSYDSGQGTPEQYF. CDR3 nucleotides: TGTGCCAGCAGTTATGACAGCGGACAGGGGACGCCCGAGCAGTACTTC.

This clonotype has only one observation. This chain links TRBV5-1 with TRBJ2-1, with TRBD2 matching 8 bases. The CDR3 totals 13 residues. Germline assignment: CDR1 SGHRS and CDR2 YFSETQ. V shed 3 bases and J 10 bases; nucleotides not matched to a gene: 6. The CDR3 protein is CASSSGGESEQFF. The CDR3 DNA reads TGCGCCAGCAGCTCCGGGGGGGAGTCGGAGCAGTTCTTC.

This clonotype was observed a few times. The V call is TRBV15, the J call TRBJ2-5, with D maybe TRBD2 (7 bases). The V gene's germline CDR1 is LNHNV and CDR2 YYDKDF (reference sequence). This CDR3 spans 16 amino acids. V was pared by 1 base and J by 2 bases, with 14 bases between. This CDR3 is CATSRAWGGGQETQYF. The CDR3 DNA reads TGTGCCACCAGCAGAGCATGGGGGGGCGGGCAAGAGACCCAGTACTTC.

Only one count was recorded for this clonotype. A clone one base away is much larger, so this may be a read error. The V gene is TRBV7-2, the J gene TRBJ1-1; D not resolved. CDR1 SGHTA and CDR2 FQGNSA come from the germline V gene. The CDR3 sequence is 14 residues long. The V end lost 2 bases, the J end lost 4 bases, and 11 bases lay between the germline ends. CDR3 in amino acids: CASSLFRLSTEAFF. DNA for the CDR3: TGTGCCAGCAGCTTATTCCGGTTGAGCACTGAAGCTTTCTTT.

The chain uses TRBV7-9 and TRBJ1-5; 12 bases are a match to TRBD1. Trimming at V came to 0 bases and at J to 4 bases, leaving 1 base not matched to a gene. This CDR3 contains 16 residues. Germline-derived CDR1 and CDR2 are SEHNR and FQNEAQ (reference sequence). The CDR3 nucleotides read TGTGCCAGCAGCTTAGCGGGACAGGGGGCTAATCAGCCCCAGCATTTT. Its protein product is CASSLAGQGANQPQHF.

The table lists this clonotype with many counts. V and J are TRBV29-1 and TRBJ2-3; 12 nucleotides line up with TRBD2. Germline V gene lookup returns CDR1 SQVTM and CDR2 ANQGSEA. The CDR3 covers 17 residues. After removal of 6 bases from V and 0 bases from J, the junction contained 10 bases not matched to a gene. CDR3 amino acids: CSVQLAGGGGSTDTQYF. The CDR3 DNA sequence: TGCAGCGTCCAACTAGCGGGGGGCGGGGGGAGCACAGATACGCAGTATTTT.

This clonotype appeared a few times. V gene TRBV7-9 combines with J gene TRBJ1-1; TRBD1 agrees at 7 bases. V gave up 6 bases and J gave up 1 base; unmatched junction bases: 5. Germline V gene data show CDR1 as SEHNR and CDR2 as FQNEAQ (reference sequence). The CDR3 has 14 amino acids. For the CDR3, the DNA is TGTGCCAGCAGGTACGCAGGGGGGAACACTGAAGCTTTCTTT. It translates to CASRYAGGNTEAFF. The full variable domain, its missing parts supplied by reference TRBV7-9 and TRBJ1-1, is DTGVSQNPRHKITKRGQNVTFRCDPISEHNRLYWYRQTLGQGPEFLTYFQNEAQLEKSRLLSDRFSAERPKGSFSTLEIQRTEQGDSAMYLCASRYAGGNTEAFFGQGTRLTVV.

Comments on this clonotype: The junction departs from the called germline gene at one end, perhaps through a read error. This rearrangement joins TRBV5-1 to TRBJ1-1, with D maybe TRBD1 (5 bases). The CDR3 sequence is 19 residues long. Germline V gene data show CDR1 as SGHRS and CDR2 as YFSETQ. The CDR3 DNA is TGCGCCAGCAGCTTGAGCGGGGCCAGGACCGTGGGGTGGAACACTGAAGTTTTCTTT. This translates into CASSLSGARTVGWNTEVFF.

The sample holds many counts of this clonotype. V usage is TRBV20-1 and J usage is TRBJ2-3; no definite D call. The CDR3 is 13 amino acids. Germline V CDR1 and CDR2: DFQATT, SNEGSKA (reference sequence). V lost 5 bases to trimming and J lost 2 bases, with 11 bases between them. CDR3 loop: CSAPDGFTDTQYF. DNA for the CDR3: TGCAGTGCTCCGGACGGCTTCACAGATACGCAGTATTTT.

The chain recombines TRBV5-1 with TRBJ2-7; D possibly corresponds to TRBD2 (6 bases). This CDR3 spans 16 amino acids. The V gene's germline CDR1 is SGHRS and CDR2 YFSETQ. The V end was cut by 4 bases, the J end by 10 bases, with 27 bases between. The CDR3 loop reads CASSNSGLKKEETQYF. Here the CDR3 DNA reads TGCGCCAGCAGCAATTCGGGACTTAAAAAAGAAGAGACACAGTACTTC. The full variable domain, completed using reference TRBV5-1 and TRBJ2-7, is KAGVTQTPRYLIKTRGQQVTLSCSPISGHRSVSWYQQTPGQGLQFLFEYFSETQRNKGNFPGRFSGRQFSNSRSEMNVSTLELGDSALYLCASSNSGLKKEETQYFGPGTRLTVT.

The chain recombines TRBV7-8 with TRBJ1-6; D not certain. The CDR3 has 15 amino acids. Between the trimmed V and J ends, which lost 5 bases and 10 bases, there was a span of 18 bases. The V gene's germline CDR1 is SGHVS and CDR2 FQNEAQ. CDR3 amino acids: CASSHETSRRSPLHF. Written as DNA, the CDR3 is TGTGCCAGCAGCCATGAGACAAGCCGGAGGTCACCCCTCCACTTT.

The CDR3 DNA follows: TGTGCCTGGAGAAACGGAGGGGGGGCAAGGCGCGAGCAGTACTTC. Translation: CAWRNGGGARREQYF. V usage is TRBV30 and J usage is TRBJ2-4, with a possible D match to TRBD2 (7 bases). The end of the DNA fits TRBJ2-7 better, so the J call may be wrong. The CDR3 loop spans 15 amino acids. Germline CDR1 GTSNPN, CDR2 SVGIG (reference sequence).

This clonotype turned up a few times. The chain is built from TRBV29-1 and TRBJ1-2; a weak D match, TRBD1 (5 bases). This CDR3 is built from 13 residues. Trimming removed 0 bases at V and 6 bases at J, with 11 bases between. The germline gives CDR1 SQVTM, CDR2 ANQGSEA. CDR3 nucleotide sequence: TGCAGCGTTGAAGATACAGGACCAAATGGCTACACCTTC. It is translated as CSVEDTGPNGYTF. The entire variable domain, with the rest obtained from reference TRBV29-1 and TRBJ1-2, is as follows: SAVISQKPSRDICQRGTSLTIQCQVDSQVTMMFWYRQQPGQSLTLIATANQGSEATYESGFVIDKFPISRPNLTFSTLTVSNMSPEDSSIYLCSVEDTGPNGYTFGSGTRLTVV.

The rearrangement uses TRBV7-8 and TRBJ1-6; no reliable D call. Germline CDR1 is SGHVS and CDR2 is FQNEAQ. V was trimmed by 6 bases and J by 6 bases, leaving 15 bases between them. The CDR3 is 15 residues long. CDR3 region: CASSPHPTINSPLHF. CDR3 coding DNA: TGTGCCAGCAGTCCGCACCCGACAATTAATTCACCCCTCCACTTT. The full variable domain, completed using reference TRBV7-8 and TRBJ1-6, is GAGVSQSPRYKVAKRGQDVALRCDPISGHVSLFWYQQALGQGPEFLTYFQNEAQLDKSGLPSDRFFAERPEGSVSTLKIQRTQQEDSAVYLCASSPHPTINSPLHFGNGTRLTVT.

Turning to this clonotype: This may stem from a read error, because a much larger clone lies one nucleotide away. The rearrangement links TRBV20-1 to TRBJ2-1; D unclear. Looked up from germline, CDR1 is DFQATT and CDR2 is SNEGSKA (reference sequence). The CDR3 is 11 residues long. CDR3 in DNA: TGCAGGGCTAGAGATTCTCATGAGCAGTTCTTC. It translates to CRARDSHEQFF.

The chain has TRBV20-1 and TRBJ2-5, with 9 positions matching TRBD1. V trimming: 6 bases; J trimming: 10 bases; junction bases outside the gene matches: 12. CDR1 and CDR2 from the germline V gene are DFQATT and SNEGSKA (reference sequence). This CDR3 comprises 13 residues. CDR3 sequence: CSAEDGTGRYQYF. The CDR3 DNA follows: TGCAGTGCAGAAGACGGGACAGGGCGGTACCAGTACTTC.